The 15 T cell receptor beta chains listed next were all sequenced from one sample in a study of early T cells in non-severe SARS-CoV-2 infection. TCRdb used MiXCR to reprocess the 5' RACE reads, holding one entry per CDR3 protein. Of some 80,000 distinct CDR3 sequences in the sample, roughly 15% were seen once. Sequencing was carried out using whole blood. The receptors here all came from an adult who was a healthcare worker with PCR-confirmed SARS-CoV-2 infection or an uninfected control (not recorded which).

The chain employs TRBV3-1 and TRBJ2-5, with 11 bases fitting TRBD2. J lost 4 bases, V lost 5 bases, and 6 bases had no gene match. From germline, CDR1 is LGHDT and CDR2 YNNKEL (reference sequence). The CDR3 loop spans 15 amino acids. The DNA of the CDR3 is TGTGCCAGCAGCTCTAGCGGGGGGATAGGAGAGACCCAGTACTTC. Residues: CASSSSGGIGETQYF.

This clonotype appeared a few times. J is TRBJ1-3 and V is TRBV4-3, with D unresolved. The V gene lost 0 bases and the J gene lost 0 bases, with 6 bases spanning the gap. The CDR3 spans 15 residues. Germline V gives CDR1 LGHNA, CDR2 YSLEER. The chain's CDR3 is CASSQDHSSGNTIYF. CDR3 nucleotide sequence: TGCGCCAGCAGCCAAGACCACAGCTCTGGAAACACCATATATTTT.

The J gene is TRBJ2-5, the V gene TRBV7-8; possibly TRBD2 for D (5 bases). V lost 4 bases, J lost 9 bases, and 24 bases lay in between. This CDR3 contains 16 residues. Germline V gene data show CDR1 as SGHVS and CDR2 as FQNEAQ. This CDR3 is CASSSQDLGLLPSQYF. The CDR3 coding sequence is TGTGCCAGCAGCTCCCAAGATCTAGGACTCCTACCTTCCCAGTACTTC.

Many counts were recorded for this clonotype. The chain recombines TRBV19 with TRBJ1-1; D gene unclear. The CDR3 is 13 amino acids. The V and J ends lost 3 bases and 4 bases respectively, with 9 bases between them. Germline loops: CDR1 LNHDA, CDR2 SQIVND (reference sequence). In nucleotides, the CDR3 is TGTGCCAGTAGTATGGAGTGGGGCACTGAAGCTTTCTTT. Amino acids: CASSMEWGTEAFF.

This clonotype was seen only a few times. CDR3 coding DNA: TGTGCCAGCAGCCTCAGCACGCCCAATGAGCAGTTCTTC. Encoded protein: CASSLSTPNEQFF. This sequence joins TRBV6-2 or TRBV6-3 and TRBJ2-1; D not certain. The CDR3 length is 13 residues. CDR1 and CDR2 from the germline V gene are MNHEY and SVGEGT. Deletions cut 6 bases from V and 6 bases from J, with 12 bases between.

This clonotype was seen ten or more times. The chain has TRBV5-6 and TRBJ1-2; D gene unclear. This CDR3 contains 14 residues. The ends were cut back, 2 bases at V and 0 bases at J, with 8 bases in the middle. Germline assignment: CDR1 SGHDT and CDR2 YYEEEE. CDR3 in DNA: TGTGCCAGCAGCTTTAAAACGGCTAACTATGGCTACACCTTC. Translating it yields CASSFKTANYGYTF.

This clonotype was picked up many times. The CDR3 DNA follows: TGTGCCTGGAGTCCCGGGACGGCTTCCTACGAGCAGTACTTC. It yields the protein CAWSPGTASYEQYF. This sequence joins TRBV30 and TRBJ2-7; TRBD1 or TRBD2 may be the D gene (5 bases each). Germline V gene data show CDR1 as GTSNPN and CDR2 as SVGIG (reference sequence). Trimming pared 2 bases from V and 1 base from J, leaving 12 bases between. This CDR3 comprises 14 residues.

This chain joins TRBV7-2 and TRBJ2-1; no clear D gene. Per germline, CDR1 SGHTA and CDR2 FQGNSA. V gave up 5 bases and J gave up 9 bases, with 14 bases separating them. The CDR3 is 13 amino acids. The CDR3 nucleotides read TGTGCCAGCAGCCCCAACCTGGGCAGTGAGCAGTTCTTC. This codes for CASSPNLGSEQFF. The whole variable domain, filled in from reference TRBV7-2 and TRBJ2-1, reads GAGVSQSPSNKVTEKGKDVELRCDPISGHTALYWYRQSLGQGLEFLIYFQGNSAPDKSGLPSDRFSAERTGGSVSTLTIQRTQQEDSAVYLCASSPNLGSEQFFGPGTRLTVL.

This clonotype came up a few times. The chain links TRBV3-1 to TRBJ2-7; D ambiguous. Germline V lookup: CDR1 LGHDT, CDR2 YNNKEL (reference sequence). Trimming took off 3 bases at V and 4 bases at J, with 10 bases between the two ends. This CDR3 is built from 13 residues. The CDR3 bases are TGTGCCAGCAGCCACTCCGATACGTACGAGCAGTACTTC. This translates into CASSHSDTYEQYF.

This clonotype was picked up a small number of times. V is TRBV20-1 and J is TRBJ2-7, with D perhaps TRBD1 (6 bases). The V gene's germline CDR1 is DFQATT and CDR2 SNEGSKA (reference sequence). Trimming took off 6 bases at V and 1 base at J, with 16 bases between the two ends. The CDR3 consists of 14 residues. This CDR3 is CSALHRDMSYEQYF. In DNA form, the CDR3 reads TGCAGTGCGCTTCACCGGGACATGTCCTACGAGCAGTACTTC.

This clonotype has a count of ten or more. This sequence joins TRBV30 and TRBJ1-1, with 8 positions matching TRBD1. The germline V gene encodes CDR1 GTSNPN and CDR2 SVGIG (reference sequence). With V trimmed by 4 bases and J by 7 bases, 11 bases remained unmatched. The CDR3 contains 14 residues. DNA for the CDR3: TGTGCCTGGATTAAGGGACAGGAGCTGGGTGAAGCTTTCTTT. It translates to CAWIKGQELGEAFF. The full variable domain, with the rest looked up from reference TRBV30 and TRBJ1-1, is SQTIHQWPATLVQPVGSPLSLECTVEGTSNPNLYWYRQAAGRGLQLLFYSVGIGQISSEVPQNLSASRPQDRQFILSSKKLLLSDSGFYLCAWIKGQELGEAFFGQGTRLTVV.

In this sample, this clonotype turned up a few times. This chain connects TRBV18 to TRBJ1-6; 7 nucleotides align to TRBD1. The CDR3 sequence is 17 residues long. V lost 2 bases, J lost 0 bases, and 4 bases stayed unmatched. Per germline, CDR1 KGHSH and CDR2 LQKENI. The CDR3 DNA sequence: TGTGCCAGCTCACCAGGGACAGCAAGCTCCTATAATTCACCCCTCCACTTT. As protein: CASSPGTASSYNSPLHF.

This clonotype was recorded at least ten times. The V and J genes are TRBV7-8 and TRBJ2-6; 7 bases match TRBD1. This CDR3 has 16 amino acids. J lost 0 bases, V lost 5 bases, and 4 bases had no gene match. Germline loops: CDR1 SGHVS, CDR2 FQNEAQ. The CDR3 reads CASSPRTGSGANVLTF. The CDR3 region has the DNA TGTGCCAGCAGCCCCCGGACAGGCTCTGGGGCCAACGTCCTGACTTTC.

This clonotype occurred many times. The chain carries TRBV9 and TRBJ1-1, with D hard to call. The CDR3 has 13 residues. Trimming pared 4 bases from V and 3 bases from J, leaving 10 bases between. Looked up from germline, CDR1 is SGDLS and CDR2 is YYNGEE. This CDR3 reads CASSPVPYTEAFF. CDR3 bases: TGTGCCAGCAGCCCAGTGCCCTACACTGAAGCTTTCTTT.

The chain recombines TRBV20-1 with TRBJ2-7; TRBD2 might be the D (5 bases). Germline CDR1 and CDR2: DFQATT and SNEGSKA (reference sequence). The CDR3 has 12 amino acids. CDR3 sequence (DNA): TGCAGCGCATCCTCGGGGTCCTACGAGCAGTACTTC. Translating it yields CSASSGSYEQYF.